This T cell receptor beta chain came from a study of T cells after yellow fever vaccination. The CDR3 loop spans 16 amino acids. The ends were cut back, 0 bases at V and 5 bases at J, with 14 bases in the middle. Per germline, CDR1 DFQATT and CDR2 SNEGSKA (reference sequence). MiXCR was run by TCRdb on the 5' RACE reads, yielding one entry per CDR3 protein. The sample has some 250,000 distinct CDR3 sequences, about 3.9% seen once. This clonotype was seen ten or more times. The sample here was PBMCs, taken 15 days after the yellow fever booster vaccination. J is TRBJ1-6 and V is TRBV20-1, with no clear D. This TCR was recovered from a man aged 18 to 35 who received the YFV17D yellow fever vaccine. The CDR3 DNA sequence: TGCAGTGCTAGAGATCTGGGGAAGCGAGATAATTCACCCCTCCACTTT. Translation: CSARDLGKRDNSPLHF.